Listed here are 27 T cell receptor beta chains from one sample, sequenced in a study of T cell responses to AZD1222 COVID-19 vaccine. Clones were read by immunoSEQ multiplex PCR, and TCRdb kept only the in-frame ones, dropping some. The sample contains over 95,000 clones, more than 75% of which appear only once. The sample consisted of peripheral blood, taken on day 0 of AZD1222 vaccination. The receptors here all came from an adult in good health.

The chain combines TRBV19 with TRBJ1-1, with D possibly being TRBD1 (6 bases). The germline gives CDR1 LNHDA, CDR2 SQIVND (reference sequence). V lost 6 bases and J 6 bases, leaving 17 bases between the germline ends. The CDR3 is 14 residues long. CDR3 DNA sequence: TGTGCCAGTAGAGATGGACCGGGACACCCTGAAGCTTTCTTT. Its protein is CASRDGPGHPEAFF.

This clone has a count of ten or more. The J gene is TRBJ1-3, the V gene TRBV5-4; D is possibly TRBD1 (5 bases). Germline V lookup: CDR1 SGHNT, CDR2 YYREEE (reference sequence). The CDR3 contains 14 residues. Trimming pared 0 bases from V and 4 bases from J, leaving 8 bases between. The CDR3 nucleotides read TGTGCCAGCAGCTTGGTGGGGGGAGGAAACACCATATATTTT. As protein: CASSLVGGGNTIYF.

The count of this clone is one. The chain recombines TRBV7-9 with TRBJ1-4, with D perhaps matching TRBD1 (5 bases). The germline V gene has CDR1 SEHNR and CDR2 FQNEAQ (reference sequence). The CDR3 sequence is 15 residues long. V dropped 5 bases and J dropped 0 bases, with 10 bases sitting between them. The CDR3 protein is CASSPRVTTNEKLFF. The CDR3 coding sequence is TGTGCCAGCAGCCCCAGGGTGACAACTAATGAAAAACTGTTTTTT. Together with reference TRBV7-9 and TRBJ1-4, the CDR3 gives the full variable domain: DTGVSQNPRHKITKRGQNVTFRCDPISEHNRLYWYRQTLGQGPEFLTYFQNEAQLEKSRLLSDRFSAERPKGSFSTLEIQRTEQGDSAMYLCASSPRVTTNEKLFFGSGTQLSVL.

The gene calls are TRBV6-2 or TRBV6-3 and TRBJ1-1; D not resolved. V lost 0 bases, J lost 5 bases, and 1 base lay in between. Germline V gene lookup returns CDR1 MNHEY and CDR2 SVGEGT. The CDR3 spans 11 residues. The CDR3 is CASSYSTEAFF. In DNA form, the CDR3 reads TGTGCCAGCAGTTACTCAACTGAAGCTTTCTTT.

The rearrangement joins TRBV7-2 to TRBJ2-3; D uncertain. In germline, CDR1 is SGHTA, CDR2 FQGNSA. The V gene lost 1 base and the J gene lost 10 bases, with 15 bases spanning the gap. CDR3 length: 14 amino acids. The DNA of the CDR3 is TGTGCCAGCAGCTTAGGGTCAATGAGATCGGCGCAGTATTTT. Its protein product is CASSLGSMRSAQYF.

The chain couples TRBV19 to TRBJ2-3; the D is unclear. Per the germline V gene, CDR1 is LNHDA and CDR2 is SQIVND (reference sequence). V lost 6 bases to trimming and J lost 0 bases, with 7 bases between them. This CDR3 has 13 residues. This CDR3 reads CASSEGSTDTQYF. The DNA for the CDR3 is TGTGCCAGTAGCGAAGGGAGCACAGATACGCAGTATTTT.

The chain has TRBV6-2 or TRBV6-3 and TRBJ2-3; a possible D gene is TRBD2 (5 bases). V was pared by 3 bases and J by 5 bases, with 18 bases between. CDR1 is MNHEY and CDR2 is SVGEGT in the germline V gene. The CDR3 contains 16 residues. CDR3 DNA: TGTGCCAGCAGTTATTCAGCGGAATTTGGCTTAGATACGCAGTATTTT. Encoded protein: CASSYSAEFGLDTQYF.

The gene calls are TRBV10-3 and TRBJ2-3; tentatively, D is TRBD1 (6 bases). Germline values: CDR1 ENHRY, CDR2 SYGVKD. Trimming removed 10 bases at V and 6 bases at J, with 14 bases between. The CDR3 covers 12 residues. The CDR3 is CATTTGRDTQYF. CDR3 bases: TGTGCCACGACCACAGGGCGGGATACGCAGTATTTT.

The chain employs TRBV7-2 and TRBJ2-3; TRBD2 matches at 9 bases. V shed 1 base, J shed 6 bases, and the junction held 5 bases outside the gene matches. The germline V gene encodes CDR1 SGHTA and CDR2 FQGNSA. CDR3 size: 15 residues. Here the CDR3 reads CASSLVGLAGDTQYF. For the CDR3, the DNA is TGTGCCAGCAGCTTAGTGGGACTAGCAGGGGATACGCAGTATTTT.

The J gene is TRBJ2-1, the V gene TRBV29-1, with 7 bases identical to TRBD2. The V and J ends lost 8 bases and 4 bases, in that order; junction bases with no gene match: 8. Germline loops: CDR1 SQVTM, CDR2 ANQGSEA. The CDR3 runs 13 residues. The CDR3 protein is CSSRGWGYNEQFF. CDR3 DNA: TGCAGCTCGCGGGGGTGGGGTTACAATGAGCAGTTCTTC.

This chain uses TRBV29-1 with TRBJ1-4, with 9 bases identical to TRBD1. CDR1 and CDR2 (germline): SQVTM, ANQGSEA. V lost 7 bases and J lost 5; bases outside the gene matches: 2. There are 12 residues in the CDR3. CDR3 in DNA: TGCAGCGGGGGGACAGGGAATGAAAAACTGTTTTTT. Its protein product is CSGGTGNEKLFF.

The CDR3, as DNA: TGTGCCAGCAGTGACACCGGGACAGTATCCACCGGGGAGCTGTTTTTT. It translates to CASSDTGTVSTGELFF. J is TRBJ2-2 and V is TRBV3-1 (or the pseudogene TRBV3-2); 7 positions match TRBD1. After removal of 6 bases from V and 4 bases from J, the junction contained 11 bases not matched to a gene. Germline loops: CDR1 LGHDT, CDR2 YNNKEL (reference sequence). The CDR3 covers 16 residues.

V gene TRBV9 combines with J gene TRBJ2-3; 16 bases fit TRBD2. The CDR3 has 20 amino acids. J gave up 2 bases and V 4 bases, and 13 bases lay outside the gene matches. CDR1 is SGDLS, CDR2 YYNGEE, per germline. CDR3 residues: CASSRTPGTSGRADTDTQYF. DNA of the CDR3: TGTGCCAGCAGCCGAACCCCCGGGACTAGCGGGAGGGCCGACACAGATACGCAGTATTTT.

This clone has a single count. The chain uses TRBV24-1 and TRBJ1-4; unclear D gene. V was cut by 3 bases and J by 8 bases, with 15 bases left in between. Germline V gives CDR1 KGHDR, CDR2 SFDVKD. The CDR3 extends over 15 amino acids. CDR3 region: CATSDPSGEGEKLFF. CDR3 sequence (DNA): TGTGCCACCAGTGATCCATCTGGGGAGGGAGAAAAACTGTTTTTT.

The chain is built from TRBV9 and TRBJ1-5; D gene uncertain. The CDR3 is 14 amino acids. V dropped 0 bases and J dropped 0 bases, with 4 bases sitting between them. Germline CDR1 is SGDLS and CDR2 is YYNGEE. The CDR3 region has the DNA TGTGCCAGCAGCGTAGGGCATAGCAATCAGCCCCAGCATTTT. Its translation is CASSVGHSNQPQHF.

There are a few counts of this clone. This sample includes further DNA sequences coding for the same CDR3. This sequence joins TRBV7-2 and TRBJ2-7; D ambiguous. The CDR3 has 11 residues. Between the trimmed V and J ends, which lost 5 bases and 4 bases, there was a span of 6 bases. In germline, CDR1 is SGHTA, CDR2 FQGNSA. CDR3 nucleotides: TGTGCCAGCAGCGACCGTTACGAGCAGTACTTC. Its protein product is CASSDRYEQYF.

This chain uses TRBV7-2 with TRBJ1-5; a possible D gene is TRBD1 (6 bases). Germline values: CDR1 SGHTA, CDR2 FQGNSA. This CDR3 contains 15 residues. Trimming removed 1 base at V and 2 bases at J, with 9 bases between. This chain's CDR3 is CASSLDAGGNQPQHF. The CDR3 DNA follows: TGTGCCAGCAGCTTAGACGCAGGGGGCAATCAGCCCCAGCATTTT.

This chain joins TRBV7-2 and TRBJ2-5; D perhaps matches TRBD2 (6 bases). This CDR3 spans 14 amino acids. The germline V gene encodes CDR1 SGHTA and CDR2 FQGNSA. V was cut by 1 base and J by 4 bases, with 10 bases left in between. CDR3 loop: CASSLGRGRETQYF. CDR3 in DNA: TGTGCCAGCAGCTTAGGCCGGGGGAGAGAGACCCAGTACTTC.

This clone was recorded only once. The CDR3 loop reads CASSKELYNEQFF. The CDR3 DNA is TGTGCCAGCAGCAAGGAATTGTACAATGAGCAGTTCTTC. The chain uses TRBV2 and TRBJ2-1; no clear D gene. The CDR3 is 13 residues long. Germline V CDR1 and CDR2: SNHLY, FYNNEI. V lost 6 bases, J lost 4 bases, and 10 bases lay in between.

This sequence joins TRBV6-2 or TRBV6-3 and TRBJ2-7; no clear D. From germline, CDR1 is MNHEY and CDR2 SVGEGT. Trimming took 4 bases from V and 2 from J, leaving 9 bases between them. The CDR3 length is 13 residues. CDR3 in DNA: TGTGCCAGCAGTTTCGGAACCCCCTACGAGCAGTACTTC. Its translation: CASSFGTPYEQYF.

V is TRBV7-8 and J is TRBJ2-5; either TRBD1 or TRBD2 may fit D (5 bases each). Germline V gives CDR1 SGHVS, CDR2 FQNEAQ. V was pared by 6 bases and J by 0 bases, with 8 bases between. The CDR3 loop spans 13 amino acids. The CDR3 DNA is TGTGCCAGCAGTCGGGGCTACCAAGAGACCCAGTACTTC. Protein product: CASSRGYQETQYF.

The chain is built from TRBV7-9 and TRBJ2-2; 12 positions match TRBD2. Trimming removed 4 bases from V and 5 bases from J; junction bases left unmatched: 5. Germline V gives CDR1 SEHNR, CDR2 FQNEAQ (reference sequence). The CDR3 sequence is 16 residues long. As DNA, the CDR3 is TGTGCCAGCAGCTCACTAGCGGGAGGAGGAACCGGGGAGCTGTTTTTT. This translates into CASSSLAGGGTGELFF.

The chain carries TRBV27 and TRBJ2-7; TRBD1 might be the D (6 bases). The CDR3 covers 13 residues. The V end lost 2 bases, the J end lost 5 bases, and 10 bases lay between the germline ends. Germline CDR1 reads MNHEY; CDR2 reads SMNVEV (reference sequence). The CDR3 coding sequence is TGTGCCAGCAGTTTACAGGGGCGGGACGAGCAGTACTTC. This encodes CASSLQGRDEQYF.

The chain couples TRBV7-8 to TRBJ2-5; 7 nucleotides line up with TRBD1. The germline CDR1 and CDR2 sequences are SGHVS and FQNEAQ. The CDR3 extends over 15 amino acids. The trim removed 2 bases at V and 7 bases at J, leaving 10 bases unmatched. CDR3 region: CASSLTDRDVGTQYF. Here the CDR3 DNA reads TGTGCCAGCAGCTTAACCGACAGGGACGTGGGGACCCAGTACTTC.

This rearrangement joins TRBV28 to TRBJ1-2; 8 bases map to TRBD1. Germline V gene lookup returns CDR1 MDHEN and CDR2 SYDVKM. Unmatched junction bases numbered 18, after V lost 6 bases and J lost 6 bases. This CDR3 is 17 amino acids long. CDR3 nucleotides: TGTGCCAGCAGCTTAAACCATGTGGGACAGGCGTTAAATGGCTACACCTTC. Its protein product is CASSLNHVGQALNGYTF.

This chain links TRBV20-1 with TRBJ2-5; 7 bases agree with TRBD2. Germline V gene sequence: CDR1 DFQATT, CDR2 SNEGSKA (reference sequence). The junction had 15 bases not matched to a gene; V was cut back by 3 bases and J by 5 bases. This CDR3 spans 16 amino acids. The CDR3 bases are TGCAGTGCTAGTAGGGTTCAGACTAGCTGGCGGGAGACCCAGTACTTC. Amino acids: CSASRVQTSWRETQYF.

The chain has TRBV3-1 (or the pseudogene TRBV3-2) and TRBJ2-7, with 9 bases lining up with TRBD1. CDR1 is LGHDT, CDR2 YNNKEL, per germline (reference sequence). V shed 2 bases and J 2 bases; nucleotides not matched to a gene: 4. The CDR3 loop spans 15 amino acids. The CDR3 spells CASSQSWTGAYEQYF. The CDR3 nucleotides are TGTGCCAGCAGCCAATCGTGGACAGGGGCCTACGAGCAGTACTTC.